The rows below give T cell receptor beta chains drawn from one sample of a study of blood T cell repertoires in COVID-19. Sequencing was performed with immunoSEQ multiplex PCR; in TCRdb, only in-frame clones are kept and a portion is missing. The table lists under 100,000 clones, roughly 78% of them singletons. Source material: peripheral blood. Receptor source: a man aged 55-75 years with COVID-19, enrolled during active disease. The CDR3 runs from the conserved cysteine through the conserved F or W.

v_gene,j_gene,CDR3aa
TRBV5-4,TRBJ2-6,CASSSPGRGANVLTF
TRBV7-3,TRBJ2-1,CASSRAQAANEQFF
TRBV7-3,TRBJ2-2,CASSHRNTGELFF
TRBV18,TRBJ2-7,CASSPIEDEQYF
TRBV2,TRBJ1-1,CASRLEGQGALNTEAFF
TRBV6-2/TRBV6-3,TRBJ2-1,CASSYGTSGSGAAEQFF
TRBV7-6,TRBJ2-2,CASRQGLAGGSGTGELFF
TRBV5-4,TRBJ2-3,CASSLGGPDTQYF
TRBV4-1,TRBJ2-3,CASSQSTGAFTDTQYF
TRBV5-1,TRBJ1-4,CASSSAGSWGEKLFF
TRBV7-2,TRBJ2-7,CASSLTGRGSYEQYF
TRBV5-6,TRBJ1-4,CASSIDRGRGEKLFF